This is a list of T cell receptor beta chains from one sample in a study of control samples from healthy donors and cancer patients. Here immunoSEQ multiplex PCR was the method, and the copy in TCRdb shows in-frame clones only, minus some. The table lists about 140,000 clones, under 95% of them singletons. The sample taken for sequencing was blood. The receptor set was obtained from a man aged 40-49 years in good health. CDR3s leave out the opening cysteine and the closing phenylalanine or tryptophan.

v_call	j_call	cdr3_aa
TRBV7-9	TRBJ1-5	ASSFGTDLQPQH
TRBV12-3/TRBV12-4	TRBJ2-7	ASSDSDNYEQY
TRBV3-1/TRBV3-2	TRBJ2-5	ASRCPNHQETQY
TRBV6-5	TRBJ2-2	TSSLGQATGELF
TRBV27	TRBJ2-1	ASSFTSWDPPQF
TRBV7-3	TRBJ1-2	ASSFAQGARGYT
TRBV24-1	TRBJ1-5	ATSDLRAPNQPQH
TRBV28	TRBJ1-5	ASRGRLNQPQH
TRBV5-4	TRBJ2-1	ASSLRTGNEQF
TRBV24-1	TRBJ2-1	ATSDLTGTTYNEQF
TRBV5-1	TRBJ1-6	ASSLAGQSYSPLH
TRBV29-1	TRBJ2-7	SVEAGPYEQY
TRBV6-1	TRBJ2-7	ASSEDQGTSYEQY
TRBV10-2	TRBJ2-3	ASSAQSRADTQY
TRBV18	TRBJ1-1	ASSPPTGSNTEAF
TRBV5-4	TRBJ1-1	ASSLATAGTEAF
TRBV28	TRBJ1-4	ASSSTGLLEKLF
TRBV11-2	TRBJ2-1	ASSLVKGGNYNEQF
TRBV5-4	TRBJ2-2	ASSLSGASTGELF
TRBV4-1	TRBJ1-1	ASLGYGQWTEAF
TRBV7-2	TRBJ1-4	ASSLASVVDEKLF
TRBV6-1	TRBJ1-2	ASSELRFGYT
TRBV9	TRBJ2-5	ASSDSGQGEETQY
TRBV11-2	TRBJ1-1	ASSPTRWTGKARGTEAF
TRBV5-1	TRBJ2-7	ASSLAGPEAYEQY
TRBV5-1	TRBJ2-1	ASSPGTSGSNNEQF
TRBV12-3/TRBV12-4	TRBJ1-1	ASSPGDGTEAF
TRBV3-1/TRBV3-2	TRBJ2-2	ASSQSPGAGELF
TRBV2	TRBJ1-1	ASSDSRPGLNTEAF
TRBV30	TRBJ1-1	AWRTDRTTEAF
TRBV3-1/TRBV3-2	TRBJ2-7	ASSQGGQMVHEQY
TRBV6-5	TRBJ1-1	ASSYGQDTEAF
TRBV10-1	TRBJ2-1	ASSEAGQVDEQF
TRBV10-3	TRBJ2-1	ASAPSRAGLAGEHEQF
TRBV5-1	TRBJ2-3	ASSLDGASTDTQY
TRBV5-1	TRBJ1-5	ASSLGTASNQPQH
TRBV10-3	TRBJ2-5	AISERDLFQETQY
TRBV5-1	TRBJ2-3	ASTEAGGSTDTQY
TRBV3-1/TRBV3-2	TRBJ1-2	ASSQDTGRGGYT
TRBV5-5	TRBJ2-7	ASSPVGTRGTYEQY
TRBV19	TRBJ1-3	ASSMNGYSGNTIY
TRBV7-2	TRBJ1-1	ASSPQGRTEAF
TRBV27	TRBJ2-2	ASSFGYLTGELF
TRBV7-9	TRBJ1-2	ASSLANSGYT
TRBV10-3	TRBJ1-5	AISERGNQPQH